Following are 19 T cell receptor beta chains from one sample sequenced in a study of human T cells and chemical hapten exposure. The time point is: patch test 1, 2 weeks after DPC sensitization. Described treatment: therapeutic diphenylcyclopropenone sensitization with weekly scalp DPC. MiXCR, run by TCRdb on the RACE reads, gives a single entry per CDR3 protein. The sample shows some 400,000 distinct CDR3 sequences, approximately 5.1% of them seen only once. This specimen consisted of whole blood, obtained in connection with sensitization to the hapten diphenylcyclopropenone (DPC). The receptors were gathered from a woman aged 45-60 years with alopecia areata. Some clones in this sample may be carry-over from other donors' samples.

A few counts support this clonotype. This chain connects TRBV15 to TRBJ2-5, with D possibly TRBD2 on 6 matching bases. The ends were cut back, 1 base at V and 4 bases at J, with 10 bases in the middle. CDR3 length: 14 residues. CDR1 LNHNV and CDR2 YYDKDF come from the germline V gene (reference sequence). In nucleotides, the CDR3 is TGTGCCACCAGCAGAGCCGGGGGACGAGAGACCCAGTACTTC. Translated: CATSRAGGRETQYF.

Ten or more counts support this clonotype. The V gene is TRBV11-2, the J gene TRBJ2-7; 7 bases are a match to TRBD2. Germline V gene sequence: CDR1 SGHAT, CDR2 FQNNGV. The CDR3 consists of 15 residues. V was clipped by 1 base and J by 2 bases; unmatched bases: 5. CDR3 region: CASSLVSSGPYEQYF. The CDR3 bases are TGTGCCAGCAGCTTAGTGTCTAGCGGTCCCTACGAGCAGTACTTC. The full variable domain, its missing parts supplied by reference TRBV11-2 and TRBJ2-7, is EAGVAQSPRYKIIEKRQSVAFWCNPISGHATLYWYQQILGQGPKLLIQFQNNGVVDDSQLPKDRFSAERLKGVDSTLKIQPAKLEDSAVYLCASSLVSSGPYEQYFGPGTRLTVT.

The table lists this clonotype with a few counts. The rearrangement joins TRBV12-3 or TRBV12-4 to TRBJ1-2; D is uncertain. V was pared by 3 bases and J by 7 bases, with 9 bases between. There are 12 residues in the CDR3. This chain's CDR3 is CASSFTRAGYTF. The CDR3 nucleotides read TGTGCCAGCAGTTTTACAAGGGCTGGCTACACCTTC.

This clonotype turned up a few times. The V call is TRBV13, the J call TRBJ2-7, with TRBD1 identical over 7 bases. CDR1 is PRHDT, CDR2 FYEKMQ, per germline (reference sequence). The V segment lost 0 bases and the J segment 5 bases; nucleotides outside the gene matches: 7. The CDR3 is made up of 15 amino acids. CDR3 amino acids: CASSLGMAGGNEQYF. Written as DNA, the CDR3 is TGTGCCAGCAGCTTAGGGATGGCAGGGGGAAACGAGCAGTACTTC.

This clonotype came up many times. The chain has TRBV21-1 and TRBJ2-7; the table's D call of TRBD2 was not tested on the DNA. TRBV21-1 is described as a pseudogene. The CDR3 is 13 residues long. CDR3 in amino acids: CATTTRDWYEQYF. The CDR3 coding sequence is TGTGCCACCACCACGCGGGATTGGTACGAGCAGTACTTC.

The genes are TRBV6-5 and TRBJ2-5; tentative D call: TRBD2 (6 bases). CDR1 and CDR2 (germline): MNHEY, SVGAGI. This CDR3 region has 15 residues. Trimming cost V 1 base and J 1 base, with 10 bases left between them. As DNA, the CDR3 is TGTGCCAGCAGTTACTGGGGAGGTCTCCAAGAGACCCAGTACTTC. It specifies CASSYWGGLQETQYF.

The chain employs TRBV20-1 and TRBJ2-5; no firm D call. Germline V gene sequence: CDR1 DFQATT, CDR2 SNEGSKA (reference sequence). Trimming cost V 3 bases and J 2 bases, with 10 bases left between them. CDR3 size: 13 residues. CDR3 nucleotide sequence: TGCAGTGCTAGTAGGATCGTACAAGAGACCCAGTACTTC. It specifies CSASRIVQETQYF.

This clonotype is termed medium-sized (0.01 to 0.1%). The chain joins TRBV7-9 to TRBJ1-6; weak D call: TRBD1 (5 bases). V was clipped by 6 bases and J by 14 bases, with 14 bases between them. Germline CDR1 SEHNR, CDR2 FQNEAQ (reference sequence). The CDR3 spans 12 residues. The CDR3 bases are TGTGCCAGCAGTTTCCGGGGGGAAGCCCTCCACTTT. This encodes CASSFRGEALHF.

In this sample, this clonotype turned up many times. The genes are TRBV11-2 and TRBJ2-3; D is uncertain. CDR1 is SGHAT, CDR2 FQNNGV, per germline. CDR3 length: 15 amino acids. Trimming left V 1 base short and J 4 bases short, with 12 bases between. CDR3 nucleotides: TGTGCCAGCAGCTTAGGAACTCTCTCGCCAGATACGCAGTATTTT. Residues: CASSLGTLSPDTQYF.

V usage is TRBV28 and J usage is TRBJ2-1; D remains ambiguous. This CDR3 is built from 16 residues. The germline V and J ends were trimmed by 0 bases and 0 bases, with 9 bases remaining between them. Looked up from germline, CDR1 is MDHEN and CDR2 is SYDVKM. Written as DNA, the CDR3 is TGTGCCAGCAGTTTATGGGGCGGCAGCTCCTACAATGAGCAGTTCTTC. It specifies CASSLWGGSSYNEQFF.

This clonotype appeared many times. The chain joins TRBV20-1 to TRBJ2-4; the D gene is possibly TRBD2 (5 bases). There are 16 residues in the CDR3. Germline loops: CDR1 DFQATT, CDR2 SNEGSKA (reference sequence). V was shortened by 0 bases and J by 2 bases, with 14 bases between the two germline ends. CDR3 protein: CSARDRAEGPKNIQYF. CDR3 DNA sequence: TGCAGTGCTAGAGATCGGGCCGAGGGCCCCAAAAACATTCAGTACTTC.

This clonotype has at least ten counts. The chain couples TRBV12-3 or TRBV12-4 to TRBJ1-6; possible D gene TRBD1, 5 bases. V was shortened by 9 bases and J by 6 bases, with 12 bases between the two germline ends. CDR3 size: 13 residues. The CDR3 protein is CASRQFLNSPLHF. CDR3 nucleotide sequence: TGTGCCAGTAGACAGTTCCTTAATTCACCCCTCCACTTT.

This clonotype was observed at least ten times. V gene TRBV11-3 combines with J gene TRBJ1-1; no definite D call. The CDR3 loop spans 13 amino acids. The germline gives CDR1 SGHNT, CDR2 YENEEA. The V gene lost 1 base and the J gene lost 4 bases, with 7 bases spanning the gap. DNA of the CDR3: TGTGCCAGCAGCTTAGGTCTTAGCACTGAAGCTTTCTTT. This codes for CASSLGLSTEAFF.

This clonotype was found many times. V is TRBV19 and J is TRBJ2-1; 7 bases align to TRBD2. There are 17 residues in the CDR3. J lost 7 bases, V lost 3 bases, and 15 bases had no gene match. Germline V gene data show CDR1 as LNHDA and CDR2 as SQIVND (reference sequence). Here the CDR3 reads CASSILLWGGPRNEQFF. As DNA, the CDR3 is TGTGCCAGTAGTATTTTACTCTGGGGAGGGCCCAGGAATGAGCAGTTCTTC.

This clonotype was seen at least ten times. The CDR3: CASSQGLPQSGNTIYF. The CDR3 nucleotides read TGTGCCAGCAGCCAGGGCCTCCCTCAATCTGGAAACACCATATATTTT. The gene calls are TRBV3-1 and TRBJ1-3; D not resolved. The CDR3 is 16 residues long. Per the germline V gene, CDR1 is LGHDT and CDR2 is YNNKEL (reference sequence). V was pared by 3 bases and J by 1 base, with 13 bases between.

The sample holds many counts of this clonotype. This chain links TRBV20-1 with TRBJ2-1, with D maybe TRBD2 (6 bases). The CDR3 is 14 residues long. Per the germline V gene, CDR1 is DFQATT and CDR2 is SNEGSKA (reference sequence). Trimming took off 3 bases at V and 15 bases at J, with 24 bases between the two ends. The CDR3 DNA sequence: TGCAGTGCTAGGCCCCCAGCGGGCACTAGCAACCTGTTCTTC. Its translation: CSARPPAGTSNLFF.

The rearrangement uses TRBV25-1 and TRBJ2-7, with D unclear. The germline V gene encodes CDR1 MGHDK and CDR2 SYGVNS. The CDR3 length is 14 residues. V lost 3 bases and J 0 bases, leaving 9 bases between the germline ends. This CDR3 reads CASSETLYSYEQYF. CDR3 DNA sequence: TGTGCCAGCAGTGAGACCCTGTACTCCTACGAGCAGTACTTC.

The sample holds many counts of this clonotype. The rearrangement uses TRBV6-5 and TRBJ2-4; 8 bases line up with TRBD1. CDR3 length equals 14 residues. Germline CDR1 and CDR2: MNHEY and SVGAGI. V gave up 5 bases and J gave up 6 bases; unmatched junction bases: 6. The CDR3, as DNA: TGTGCCAGCAGTAAACAGGGGGTGGGAAACATTCAGTACTTC. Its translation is CASSKQGVGNIQYF.

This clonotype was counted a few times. The DNA of the CDR3 is TGTGCCAGCAGTTTCGGCGGGGGGGATTCCTACGAGCAGTACTTC. Translating gives CASSFGGGDSYEQYF. The chain recombines TRBV27 with TRBJ2-7, with 9 bases fitting TRBD2. The CDR3 has 15 residues. The V gene end was trimmed by 3 bases and the J gene end by 1 base; junction bases not matched to a gene: 4. Germline CDR1 and CDR2: MNHEY and SMNVEV (reference sequence).